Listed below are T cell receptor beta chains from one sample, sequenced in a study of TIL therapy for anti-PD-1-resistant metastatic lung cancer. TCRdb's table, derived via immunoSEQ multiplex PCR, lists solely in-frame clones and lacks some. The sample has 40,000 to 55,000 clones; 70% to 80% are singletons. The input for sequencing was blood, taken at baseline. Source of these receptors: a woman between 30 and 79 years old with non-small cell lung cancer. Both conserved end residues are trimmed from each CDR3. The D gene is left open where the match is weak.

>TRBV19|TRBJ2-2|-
ASSQVAATGELF
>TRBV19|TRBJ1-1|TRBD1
ASSILGGWVPNTEAF
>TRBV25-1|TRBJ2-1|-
ASDPGGVWNEQF
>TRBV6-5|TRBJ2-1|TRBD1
ASSYSTGGPYNEQF
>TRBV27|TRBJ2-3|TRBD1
ASSPRLMRDREDTQY
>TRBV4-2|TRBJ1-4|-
ASSQELRGANEKLF
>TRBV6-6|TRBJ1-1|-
ASSGADVNTEAF
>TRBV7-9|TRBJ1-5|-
ASSLEQYQPQH
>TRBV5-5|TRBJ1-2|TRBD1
ASSLQGADGYT
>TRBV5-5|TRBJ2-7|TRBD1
ASSLELRTGVSSYEQY
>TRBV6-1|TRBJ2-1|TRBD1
ASKKGQGADNEQF
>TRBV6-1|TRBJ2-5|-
ASSVQPKRALGPIY
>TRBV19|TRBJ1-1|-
ASYSRNTEAF
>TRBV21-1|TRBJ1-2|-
ASSKKQGECYGYT
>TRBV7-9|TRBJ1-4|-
ASSHWGTHEKLF
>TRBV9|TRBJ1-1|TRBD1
ASSVARTGNTEAF
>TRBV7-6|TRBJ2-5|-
ASSLIVRGTQY
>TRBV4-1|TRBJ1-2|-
ASSQETTNYGYT
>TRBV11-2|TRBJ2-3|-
ASSVRGFLTDTQY
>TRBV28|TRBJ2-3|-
ASSLAMEGDGNTQY
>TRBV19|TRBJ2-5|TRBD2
ASSNAAGVETQY
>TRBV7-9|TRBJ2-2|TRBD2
ASSWENLAVGTGELF
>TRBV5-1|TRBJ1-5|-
ASSSHDQPQH
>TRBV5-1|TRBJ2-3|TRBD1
ASSLGQGADTQY
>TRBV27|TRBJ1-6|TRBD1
ASSFTGARDSPLH
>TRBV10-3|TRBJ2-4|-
AISNSPLAKNIQY
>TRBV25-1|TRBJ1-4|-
ASGAGAMAPNEKLF
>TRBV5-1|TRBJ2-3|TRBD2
ASSLGISGVRDTQY
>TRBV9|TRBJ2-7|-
ASSVGNTGNYEQY
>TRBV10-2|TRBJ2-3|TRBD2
ASSKSGRATDTQY
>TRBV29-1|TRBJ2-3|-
SVSGQVSTDTQY